These T cell receptor beta chains were read from a single sample in a study of T cell responses to AZD1222 COVID-19 vaccine. Libraries were prepared by immunoSEQ multiplex PCR; TCRdb keeps only in-frame clonotypes and omits some of them. The table includes around 130,000 clones, 93% detected once. This specimen was peripheral blood, taken on day 0 of AZD1222 vaccination. These receptors all stem from an adult in good health. CDR3s include the opening cysteine and the closing phenylalanine or tryptophan. D genes are given only for firm matches. Only some rows state a clone size, as once, few, many or a class for expanded clones.

v_call: TRBV19; j_call: TRBJ1-2; d_call: TRBD1; clone_size: .; cdr3_aa: CASTVQGAGNYGYTF; cdr3_nt: TGTGCCAGTACCGTACAGGGGGCCGGGAACTATGGCTACACCTTC
v_call: TRBV6-5; j_call: TRBJ2-6; d_call: .; clone_size: .; cdr3_aa: CASSPRSTGANVLTF; cdr3_nt: TGTGCCAGCAGCCCCCGTTCGACTGGGGCCAACGTCCTGACTTTC
v_call: TRBV11-3; j_call: TRBJ1-2; d_call: TRBD1; clone_size: .; cdr3_aa: CASSLPPPTGEYGYTF; cdr3_nt: TGTGCCAGCAGCTTACCTCCCCCGACAGGGGAGTATGGCTACACCTTC
v_call: TRBV30; j_call: TRBJ1-3; d_call: .; clone_size: .; cdr3_aa: CAWAGDSGNTIYF; cdr3_nt: TGTGCCTGGGCAGGGGACTCTGGAAACACCATATATTTT
v_call: TRBV27; j_call: TRBJ1-1; d_call: .; clone_size: .; cdr3_aa: CASSSSVGTEAFF; cdr3_nt: TGTGCCAGCAGTTCTTCAGTCGGGACTGAAGCTTTCTTT
v_call: TRBV7-9; j_call: TRBJ2-1; d_call: TRBD2; clone_size: .; cdr3_aa: CASSFGGLAGPYNEQFF; cdr3_nt: TGTGCCAGCAGCTTCGGCGGACTAGCGGGACCCTACAATGAGCAGTTCTTC
v_call: TRBV6-6; j_call: TRBJ1-1; d_call: .; clone_size: once; cdr3_aa: CASSYSELAGEAFF; cdr3_nt: TGTGCCAGCAGTTACTCTGAACTAGCCGGCGAAGCTTTCTTT
v_call: TRBV9; j_call: TRBJ2-1; d_call: TRBD2; clone_size: .; cdr3_aa: CASSPFSGGAGEQFF; cdr3_nt: TGTGCCAGCAGCCCCTTTAGCGGGGGGGCCGGTGAGCAGTTCTTC
v_call: TRBV9; j_call: TRBJ2-3; d_call: .; clone_size: .; cdr3_aa: CASSVVGTDTQYF; cdr3_nt: TGTGCCAGCAGCGTGGTCGGCACAGATACGCAGTATTTT
v_call: TRBV27; j_call: TRBJ1-5; d_call: TRBD1; clone_size: .; cdr3_aa: CASSPTDRGNQPQHF; cdr3_nt: TGTGCCAGCAGTCCAACGGACAGGGGGAATCAGCCCCAGCATTTT
v_call: TRBV4-2; j_call: TRBJ2-5; d_call: TRBD2; clone_size: once; cdr3_aa: CASSQDPSGGNQETQYF; cdr3_nt: TGTGCCAGCAGCCAAGATCCTAGCGGGGGAAACCAAGAGACCCAGTACTTC
v_call: TRBV10-3; j_call: TRBJ1-2; d_call: .; clone_size: .; cdr3_aa: CAISEGRGSNGGNYGYTF; cdr3_nt: TGTGCCATCAGTGAGGGGAGGGGATCCAATGGGGGAAACTATGGCTACACCTTC
v_call: TRBV5-5; j_call: TRBJ1-5; d_call: .; clone_size: .; cdr3_aa: CASSLDAMGTQPQHF; cdr3_nt: TGTGCCAGCAGCTTGGACGCGATGGGTACTCAGCCCCAGCATTTT
v_call: TRBV7-8; j_call: TRBJ2-5; d_call: .; clone_size: .; cdr3_aa: CASSLSQGGGQTQYF; cdr3_nt: TGTGCCAGCAGCTTAAGCCAGGGGGGCGGTCAGACCCAGTACTTC
v_call: TRBV9; j_call: TRBJ2-7; d_call: .; clone_size: .; cdr3_aa: CASSVRDGPYEQYF; cdr3_nt: TGTGCCAGCAGCGTCCGGGACGGACCGTACGAGCAGTACTTC
v_call: TRBV5-1; j_call: TRBJ2-5; d_call: TRBD2; clone_size: .; cdr3_aa: CASSVKAGVETQYF; cdr3_nt: TGCGCCAGCAGCGTAAAAGCGGGGGTCGAGACCCAGTACTTC
v_call: TRBV21-1; j_call: TRBJ1-5; d_call: .; clone_size: few; cdr3_aa: CASSSRTTGDNQPQHF; cdr3_nt: TGTGCCAGCAGCTCCCGGACTACTGGGGACAATCAGCCCCAGCATTTT
v_call: TRBV7-2; j_call: TRBJ1-1; d_call: .; clone_size: .; cdr3_aa: CASSLGVGMNTEAFF; cdr3_nt: TGTGCCAGCAGCTTAGGAGTTGGGATGAACACTGAAGCTTTCTTT
v_call: TRBV5-5; j_call: TRBJ2-1; d_call: .; clone_size: .; cdr3_aa: CASSFRDPVVATFF; cdr3_nt: TGTGCCAGCAGCTTTCGGGACCCGGTTGTAGCAACGTTCTTC
v_call: TRBV30; j_call: TRBJ1-4; d_call: .; clone_size: .; cdr3_aa: CAWSNPGGEKLFF; cdr3_nt: TGTGCCTGGAGTAACCCGGGCGGGGAAAAACTGTTTTTT
v_call: TRBV7-2; j_call: TRBJ1-5; d_call: TRBD1; clone_size: .; cdr3_aa: CASRSGGPNQPQHF; cdr3_nt: TGTGCCAGCAGGTCAGGGGGCCCCAATCAGCCCCAGCATTTT
v_call: TRBV18; j_call: TRBJ1-2; d_call: .; clone_size: .; cdr3_aa: CASSRGGEGRYTF; cdr3_nt: TGTGCCAGCTCCAGAGGAGGGGAGGGGCGCTACACCTTC
v_call: TRBV5-8; j_call: TRBJ1-6; d_call: TRBD1; clone_size: .; cdr3_aa: CASSLGQGYNSPLHF; cdr3_nt: TGTGCCAGCAGCCTAGGACAGGGGTATAATTCACCCCTCCACTTT
v_call: TRBV3-1/TRBV3-2; j_call: TRBJ1-2; d_call: .; clone_size: .; cdr3_aa: CASSLGRRTNYGYTF; cdr3_nt: TGTGCCAGCAGCCTCGGTCGTCGGACTAACTATGGCTACACCTTC
v_call: TRBV19; j_call: TRBJ1-5; d_call: .; clone_size: .; cdr3_aa: CASSRQGNQPQHF; cdr3_nt: TGTGCCAGTAGTAGACAGGGCAATCAGCCCCAGCATTTT
v_call: TRBV10-3; j_call: TRBJ2-1; d_call: .; clone_size: .; cdr3_aa: CAISGFTDNEQFF; cdr3_nt: TGTGCCATCAGTGGGTTCACAGACAATGAGCAGTTCTTC
v_call: TRBV25-1; j_call: TRBJ1-2; d_call: .; clone_size: .; cdr3_aa: CASSLAGPWSEYGYTF; cdr3_nt: TGTGCCAGCAGTCTGGCGGGGCCCTGGTCAGAATATGGCTACACCTTC
v_call: TRBV5-1; j_call: TRBJ2-7; d_call: .; clone_size: .; cdr3_aa: CASSLVSGEGEQYF; cdr3_nt: TGCGCCAGCAGCTTGGTCTCAGGGGAAGGAGAGCAGTACTTC
v_call: TRBV11-2; j_call: TRBJ1-1; d_call: .; clone_size: .; cdr3_aa: CASSLIAGSNTEAFF; cdr3_nt: TGTGCCAGCAGCTTAATTGCGGGGTCGAACACTGAAGCTTTCTTT
v_call: TRBV12-3/TRBV12-4; j_call: TRBJ1-6; d_call: .; clone_size: .; cdr3_aa: CASSLGFNSPLHF; cdr3_nt: TGTGCCAGCAGTTTAGGGTTCAATTCACCCCTCCACTTT
v_call: TRBV5-1; j_call: TRBJ1-4; d_call: .; clone_size: .; cdr3_aa: CASSLEQHNEKLFF; cdr3_nt: TGCGCCAGCAGCTTGGAACAGCATAATGAAAAACTGTTTTTT
v_call: TRBV9; j_call: TRBJ2-1; d_call: .; clone_size: .; cdr3_aa: CASSPPVGGGGNEQFF; cdr3_nt: TGTGCCAGCAGCCCTCCCGTGGGGGGGGGCGGCAATGAGCAGTTCTTC
v_call: TRBV7-9; j_call: TRBJ2-2; d_call: .; clone_size: .; cdr3_aa: CASSTGYFAGELFF; cdr3_nt: TGTGCCAGCAGTACAGGGTATTTTGCCGGGGAGCTGTTTTTT